The T cell receptor beta chain described here comes from a study of shared clonotypes between healthy human individuals. Note on this clone: The antigen remains unidentified.

The data were produced by immunoSEQ multiplex PCR, yet TCRdb's version contains in-frame clones alone and is incomplete. The sample includes approximately 1,000,000 clones, approximately 80% of them seen just once. Between the trimmed V and J ends, which lost 4 bases and 2 bases, there was a span of 8 bases. The CDR3 totals 12 residues. Germline V lookup: CDR1 SQVTM, CDR2 ANQGSEA. Points from the study as a whole: Around 4.7% was the fraction of naive CD4 clonotypes found shared across four donors. The study's rarefaction showed incomplete sorted-subset sequencing despite large depth.

The V and J genes are TRBV29-1 and TRBJ1-2; D is unresolved. The sequencing input was memory CD4+ T cells from PBMCs. This sample's subset: CD45RA-negative fraction. The receptor was isolated from a man aged 18 to 30 in good health. Some clones in this sample may be carry-over from other donors' samples. The DNA for the CDR3 is TGCAGCGTTGGGCAGGAAAACTATGGCTACACCTTC. Residues: CSVGQENYGYTF.